This TCR beta chain was observed in a study of CD8 T cells in Susac syndrome (dated by TCRdb to between 2018 and 2021). Notes on the research overall: The study used repertoire sequencing to test whether antigen drove CD8+ T cell activation and differentiation in Susac syndrome. The paper as a whole reports these results and caveats: The study acknowledged that relatively few individuals were included in the TCR sequencing and HLA analysis.

On this clonotype: The target of this receptor is not known. No much larger clone exists at a distance of one base, and base qualities are not known.

Peripheral blood CD8+ and CD4+ T cells from healthy donors, Susac syndrome patients and multiple sclerosis patients were profiled by high-throughput TCR beta sequencing. Healthy donors were age- and sex-matched controls. Bulk CD8+ and CD4+ T cells were purified by magnetic negative isolation, whereas CD8+ TEMRA cells were enriched by FACS. Blood was collected in EDTA tubes and processed within 24 hours, with PBMCs isolated through density gradient centrifugation. PBMCs destined for TCR sequencing were cryopreserved in liquid nitrogen and later thawed in a 37 °C water bath. The sorted or isolated CD4+, CD8+ and CD8+ TEMRA cells had a purity of 90% or higher. The V end loses 4 bases and the J end loses 0 bases, and a stretch of 17 bases separates them. From its cysteine to its phenylalanine, the CDR3 spans 16 amino acids. Solely the CDR3 DNA is kept, with 48 bases framed from the first base. The germline V gene gives CDR1 as SGHRS and CDR2 as YFSETQ.

RNA was extracted with the RNeasy kit and about 0.45 to 1 ug was reverse transcribed using random hexamers. The immunoSEQ multiplex PCR assay, which covers 54 Vbeta and 13 Jbeta segments, was used to amplify TCR beta CDR3 regions. PCR amplification bias was corrected by using a synthetic template baseline for primer optimization and computational correction. In the source study's methods: Reads were annotated to V, D and J genes per IMGT and analyzed with immunoSEQ Analyzer, keeping only productive sequences. To calculate clonality, Shannon entropy was normalized by log2 of the number of productive unique sequences and then subtracted from one. Public and private clones were assessed among the 100 most prevalent clones of each patient and control. Clones were defined as Susac-specific if absent from the healthy and MS cohorts, from around 1,000 published viral clones and from other ImmuneACCESS disease sequences. TCRdb trimmed the raw reads at Q25, called clones with MiXCR and kept productive beta chains. Identical CDR3 protein sequences are pooled into one entry, listed with their most common genes and DNA. The V and J calls follow TCRdb's processing rather than the paper's. This sample gives more than 150,000 distinct CDR3 sequences in total; around 94% of them show up just once. The ten largest clones represent over 0.12% of the sample.

What was sequenced was CD4+ T cells from PBMCs. The chain is encoded by TRBV5-1 joined to TRBJ2-7; TRBD1 is possibly the D segment (6 matching bases). The source is a human donor in good health. The CDR3 region has the sequence CASSPGQRTSSYEQYF. At the DNA level, the sequence is TGCGCCAGCAGCCCCGGACAGCGTACCTCCTCCTACGAGCAGTACTTC.